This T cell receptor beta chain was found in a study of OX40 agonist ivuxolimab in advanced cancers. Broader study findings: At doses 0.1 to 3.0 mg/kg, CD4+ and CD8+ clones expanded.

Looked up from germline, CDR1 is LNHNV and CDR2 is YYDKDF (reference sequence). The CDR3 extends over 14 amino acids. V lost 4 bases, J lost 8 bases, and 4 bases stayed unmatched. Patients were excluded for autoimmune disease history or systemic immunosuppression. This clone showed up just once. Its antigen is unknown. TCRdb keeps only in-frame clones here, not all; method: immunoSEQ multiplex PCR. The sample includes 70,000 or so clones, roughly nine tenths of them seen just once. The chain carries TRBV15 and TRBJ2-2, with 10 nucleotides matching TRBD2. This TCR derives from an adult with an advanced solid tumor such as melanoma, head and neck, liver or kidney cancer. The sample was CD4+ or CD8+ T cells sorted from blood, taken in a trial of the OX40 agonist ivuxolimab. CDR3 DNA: TGTGCCACCAGCACCGAGCGGGAGGGAGGGGAGCTGTTTTTT. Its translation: CATSTEREGGELFF.